This TCR beta chain derives from a study of identical twins. Study-wide findings and caveats: Twin sharing of out-of-frame TCR alpha was underestimated by models in monozygotic pairs. Abundant beta clonotypes from cord blood had fewer insertions, unlike memory repertoires, which showed none. Twin-shared out-of-frame alpha sequences were enriched for low generation probability.

This CDR3 region has 16 residues. After removal of 5 bases from V and 3 bases from J, the junction contained 7 bases not matched to a gene. In its sample, this clonotype was seen a few times. Its antigen is undetermined. Via MiXCR, TCRdb re-called the 5' RACE reads, giving one row per CDR3 protein. Among some 790,000 distinct CDR3 sequences listed, about 20% were seen once. The same sample was also used in a study of T cells expressing NK-cell markers. This second study notes: According to the study, TCR beta repertoires originated from sorted CD3+CD56+NKG2C+, CD3+CD56+NKG2C- and CD3+CD56-NKG2C+ T cells.

The clonotype originates from a woman under 30 in good health. The sequencing input was PBMCs. The chain recombines TRBV12-3 or TRBV12-4 with TRBJ2-1; 10 nucleotides agree with TRBD2. The chain's CDR3 is CASSKWSGGGYNEQFF. The CDR3 nucleotides read TGTGCCAGCAGTAAGTGGAGCGGGGGGGGCTACAATGAGCAGTTCTTC.